This T cell receptor beta chain stems from a study of shared clonotypes between healthy human individuals. Whole-study results and caveats: An anticipated effect of sequencing depth on clonotype sharing among donors was recognized.

Clones were sequenced by immunoSEQ multiplex PCR, and TCRdb holds only the in-frame ones, with some missing. The repertoire holds some 470,000 clones, with around 78% as singletons. Germline trimming cut 4 bases from V and 3 bases from J; bases unmatched to any gene: 32. This CDR3 has 24 amino acids. This clone appeared a few times. As yet, its antigen is unknown. The chain couples TRBV23-1 to TRBJ2-2, with 7 bases identical to TRBD1. TRBV23-1 is known as an ORF, though its function is uncertain. This clonotype was sampled from a woman between 40 and 50 years old in good health. Some clones in this sample may be carry-over from other donors' samples. The sequencing input was PBMCs. Written as DNA, the CDR3 is TGCGCCAGCAGTCGACCGAGCAACTCATCCAGGGCTCTTAAAGGGACAGCTTACACCGGGGAGCTGTTTTTT. Translated, it gives CASSRPSNSSRALKGTAYTGELFF.